The 10 T cell receptor beta chains below were found in one sample sequenced in a study of OX40 agonist ivuxolimab in advanced cancers. Library construction relied on the immunoSEQ multiplex PCR assay. In its TCRdb copy, this immuneACCESS table keeps in-frame sequences only and misses some clones. Where compared with another copy, unresolved V genes explain less than half of these, and the others have no known cause. This sample gives about 70,000 clones in total; over 75% of them show up just once. The top ten clones comprise 5% of the sample. The sample here was CD4+ or CD8+ T cells sorted from blood, taken in a trial of the OX40 agonist ivuxolimab. The receptor source for this set is an adult with an advanced solid tumor such as melanoma, head and neck, liver or kidney cancer.

V usage is TRBV7-8 and J usage is TRBJ1-2; 9 positions agree with TRBD1. Germline CDR1 and CDR2: SGHVS and FQNEAQ. The CDR3 is made up of 14 amino acids. V shed 7 bases, J shed 6 bases, and the junction held 9 bases outside the gene matches. The CDR3 is CASKGQGTRNGYTF. The CDR3, as DNA: TGTGCCAGCAAAGGACAGGGGACGCGGAATGGCTACACCTTC.

The chain is built from TRBV29-1 and TRBJ2-1, with D maybe TRBD2 (6 bases). There are 14 residues in the CDR3. Germline V gene data show CDR1 as SQVTM and CDR2 as ANQGSEA. V lost 3 bases and J 1 base, leaving 10 bases between the germline ends. The chain's CDR3 is CSVDGSQSYNEQFF. CDR3 DNA: TGCAGCGTTGACGGGAGTCAGTCCTACAATGAGCAGTTCTTC.

This chain connects TRBV6-5 to TRBJ1-3; D gene ambiguous. Germline CDR1 and CDR2: MNHEY and SVGAGI. Trimming shortened V by 5 bases and J by 4 bases, and 6 bases separated the two germline ends. The CDR3 is 12 residues long. The CDR3 spells CASSNGGNTIYF. DNA of the CDR3: TGTGCCAGCAGTAACGGGGGAAACACCATATATTTT.

The chain has TRBV7-3 and TRBJ2-1; the match to TRBD2 covers 13 bases. CDR3 size: 18 residues. CDR1 SGHTA and CDR2 FQGTGA come from the germline V gene. V lost 2 bases to trimming and J lost 4 bases; unmatched junction nucleotides: 8. DNA for the CDR3: TGTGCCAGCAGCTTAGGGCGTACTAGCGGGAGGGGGTACAATGAGCAGTTCTTC. Residues: CASSLGRTSGRGYNEQFF. Looking up the rest from reference TRBV7-3 and TRBJ2-1 gives the full variable domain: GAGVSQTPSNKVTEKGKYVELRCDPISGHTALYWYRQSLGQGPEFLIYFQGTGAADDSGLPNDRFFAVRPEGSVSTLKIQRTERGDSAVYLCASSLGRTSGRGYNEQFFGPGTRLTVL.

V gene TRBV15 combines with J gene TRBJ2-1, with 8 bases identical to TRBD2. Germline CDR1 is LNHNV and CDR2 is YYDKDF (reference sequence). V was clipped by 2 bases and J by 6 bases; unmatched bases: 9. The CDR3 is 16 residues long. The CDR3: CATSRRAGATINEQFF. Here the CDR3 DNA reads TGTGCCACCAGCAGAAGAGCGGGGGCTACCATCAATGAGCAGTTCTTC.

The chain carries TRBV5-1 and TRBJ2-2, with 8 bases matching TRBD1. There are 17 residues in the CDR3. Germline V CDR1 and CDR2: SGHRS, YFSETQ. V trimming: 0 bases; J trimming: 6 bases; junction bases outside the gene matches: 10. CDR3 protein: CASSLVIRGRRPGELFF. In nucleotides, the CDR3 is TGCGCCAGCAGCTTGGTAATCAGGGGGCGCCGGCCCGGGGAGCTGTTTTTT. Complete variable domain (other parts from reference TRBV5-1 and TRBJ2-2): KAGVTQTPRYLIKTRGQQVTLSCSPISGHRSVSWYQQTPGQGLQFLFEYFSETQRNKGNFPGRFSGRQFSNSRSEMNVSTLELGDSALYLCASSLVIRGRRPGELFFGEGSRLTVL.

This chain links TRBV4-1 with TRBJ2-2; D gene ambiguous. This CDR3 spans 13 amino acids. The germline gives CDR1 MGHRA, CDR2 YSYEKL. Between the trimmed V and J ends, which lost 4 bases and 5 bases, there was a span of 8 bases. Written as DNA, the CDR3 is TGCGCCAGCAGCCGCAGCAGGACCGGGGAGCTGTTTTTT. This codes for CASSRSRTGELFF.

This rearrangement joins TRBV6-1 to TRBJ2-2, with D perhaps TRBD1 or TRBD2 (5 bases each). CDR3 size: 15 residues. Germline loops: CDR1 MNHNS, CDR2 SASEGT. V was cut by 7 bases and J by 4 bases, with 16 bases left in between. CDR3 bases: TGTGCCAGCATTCTAAAGGCAGGGAGCACCGGGGAGCTGTTTTTT. Encoded protein: CASILKAGSTGELFF.

The genes are TRBV5-6 and TRBJ2-2; a weak D match, TRBD1 (5 bases). The CDR3 runs 15 residues. Germline V gives CDR1 SGHDT, CDR2 YYEEEE. The ends were cut back, 0 bases at V and 6 bases at J, with 12 bases in the middle. CDR3 sequence (DNA): TGTGCCAGCAGCTTGGTGCCAGTAGGGGCCGGGGAGCTGTTTTTT. Protein product: CASSLVPVGAGELFF.

The genes are TRBV7-2 and TRBJ1-1; D is unclear. V gave up 8 bases and J gave up 3 bases, with 13 bases separating them. The CDR3 is made up of 13 amino acids. Per the germline V gene, CDR1 is SGHTA and CDR2 is FQGNSA. The CDR3 coding sequence is TGTGCCAGCTGTCTAAGGGCGGACACTGAAGCTTTCTTT. Amino acid sequence: CASCLRADTEAFF.